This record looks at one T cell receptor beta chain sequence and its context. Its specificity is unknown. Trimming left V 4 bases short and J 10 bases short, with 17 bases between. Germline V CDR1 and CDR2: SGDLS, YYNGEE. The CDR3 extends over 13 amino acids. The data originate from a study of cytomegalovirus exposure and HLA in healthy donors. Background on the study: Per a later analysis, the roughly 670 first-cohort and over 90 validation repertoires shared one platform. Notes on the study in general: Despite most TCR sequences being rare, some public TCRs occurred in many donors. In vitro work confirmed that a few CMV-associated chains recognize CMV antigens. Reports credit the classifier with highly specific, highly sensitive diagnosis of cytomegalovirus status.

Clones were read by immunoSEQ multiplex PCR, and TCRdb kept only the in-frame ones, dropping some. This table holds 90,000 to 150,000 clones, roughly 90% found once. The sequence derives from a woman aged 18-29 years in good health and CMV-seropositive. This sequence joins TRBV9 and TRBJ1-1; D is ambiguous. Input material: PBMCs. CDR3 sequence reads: CASSLGLVGPAFF. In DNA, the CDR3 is TGTGCCAGCAGCTTGGGTTTGGTGGGCCCAGCTTTCTTT.